This entry lists 21 T cell receptor beta chains sequenced from one sample in a study of blood T cell repertoires in COVID-19. Clones were sequenced by immunoSEQ multiplex PCR, and TCRdb holds only the in-frame ones, with some missing. The sample carries 200,000 to 250,000 clones, 84% recorded once. Sequenced input: PBMCs or T cells enriched from blood (not recorded which). All receptors derive from a woman aged 40 to 49 who had recovered from COVID-19.

The chain couples TRBV13 to TRBJ2-1, with 10 bases identical to TRBD2. This CDR3 comprises 15 residues. After removal of 0 bases from V and 7 bases from J, the junction contained 3 bases not matched to a gene. Germline V gene lookup returns CDR1 PRHDT and CDR2 FYEKMQ (reference sequence). The CDR3 spells CASSLGLAGVNEQFF. The CDR3 DNA sequence: TGTGCCAGCAGCTTAGGGCTAGCGGGAGTAAATGAGCAGTTCTTC.

V gene TRBV2 combines with J gene TRBJ1-2; TRBD1 agrees at 7 bases. The germline V gene has CDR1 SNHLY and CDR2 FYNNEI. With V trimmed by 6 bases and J by 7 bases, 11 bases remained unmatched. This CDR3 contains 14 residues. The CDR3 bases are TGTGCCAGCAGGCTCGAAGGGGGCCAAGCTGGCTACACCTTC. It is translated as CASRLEGGQAGYTF.

The genes are TRBV24-1 and TRBJ1-2, with D tentatively TRBD1 (5 bases). This CDR3 is 14 amino acids long. Germline loops: CDR1 KGHDR, CDR2 SFDVKD. V was cut by 4 bases and J by 4 bases, with 12 bases left in between. DNA for the CDR3: TGTGCCACCAGTGAGTCCGACAGCGTCTATGGCTACACCTTC. Translating it yields CATSESDSVYGYTF.

This clone showed up just once. The chain employs TRBV5-1 and TRBJ2-4; 9 bases are shared with TRBD2. V shed 4 bases and J 8 bases; nucleotides not matched to a gene: 10. CDR3 size: 15 residues. Looked up from germline, CDR1 is SGHRS and CDR2 is YFSETQ. CDR3 protein: CASSGVASGEDIQYF. The CDR3, as DNA: TGCGCCAGCAGCGGGGTGGCTAGCGGGGAAGACATTCAGTACTTC.

About this clone: The same CDR3 also results from other DNA sequences found in this sample. The chain has TRBV2 and TRBJ1-6; TRBD1 might be the D (5 bases). The germline gives CDR1 SNHLY, CDR2 FYNNEI. CDR3 length equals 14 residues. Deletions cut 3 bases from V and 7 bases from J, with 10 bases between. The CDR3 DNA is TGTGCCAGCAGTGACAGGGTAGGAAATTCACCCCTCCACTTT. Protein product: CASSDRVGNSPLHF.

The chain has TRBV28 and TRBJ2-7; the match to TRBD1 covers 8 bases. Germline V gene lookup returns CDR1 MDHEN and CDR2 SYDVKM. Trimming removed 5 bases from V and 13 bases from J; junction bases left unmatched: 16. The CDR3 has 14 amino acids. The CDR3 region is CASSARGISDRAYF. The CDR3, as DNA: TGTGCCAGCAGTGCCAGAGGTATATCGGACAGGGCCTACTTC. The complete variable domain, with remaining parts taken from reference TRBV28 and TRBJ2-7, reads DVKVTQSSRYLVKRTGEKVFLECVQDMDHENMFWYRQDPGLGLRLIYFSYDVKMKEKGDIPEGYSVSREKKERFSLILESASTNQTSMYLCASSARGISDRAYFGPGTRLTVT.

V gene TRBV10-3 combines with J gene TRBJ1-2; 7 bases are a match to TRBD1. The CDR3 covers 14 residues. J was trimmed by 0 bases and V by 5 bases; bases with no gene match: 3. CDR1 and CDR2 from the germline V gene are ENHRY and SYGVKD. The CDR3 DNA follows: TGTGCCATCAGTCCCGGGACAGCTAACTATGGCTACACCTTC. Protein: CAISPGTANYGYTF.

The chain links TRBV6-6 to TRBJ2-5; a possible D gene is TRBD2 (5 bases). This CDR3 has 13 residues. Between the trimmed V and J ends, which lost 2 bases and 5 bases, there was a span of 9 bases. Germline V gives CDR1 MNHNY, CDR2 SVGAGI (reference sequence). CDR3 loop: CASSYAGMETQYF. The CDR3 DNA reads as TGTGCCAGCAGTTACGCGGGCATGGAGACCCAGTACTTC.

CDR3 in amino acids: CASSIYGRARSEQFF. CDR3 bases: TGTGCCAGCAGTATATATGGCAGGGCGAGGAGTGAGCAGTTCTTC. J is TRBJ2-1 and V is TRBV27, with TRBD1 as a possible D gene (5 bases). The CDR3 covers 15 residues. V was clipped by 5 bases and J by 9 bases, with 20 bases between them. CDR1 is MNHEY, CDR2 SMNVEV, per germline (reference sequence).

The gene calls are TRBV13 and TRBJ2-2; tentatively, D is TRBD1 (5 bases). The germline CDR1 and CDR2 sequences are PRHDT and FYEKMQ (reference sequence). This CDR3 contains 13 residues. Trimming took off 7 bases at V and 7 bases at J, with 13 bases between the two ends. The CDR3: CASTRQFDGELFF. The CDR3 nucleotides are TGTGCCAGCACCAGACAGTTTGACGGGGAGCTGTTTTTT. Drawing the rest from reference TRBV13 and TRBJ2-2, the complete variable domain is AAGVIQSPRHLIKEKRETATLKCYPIPRHDTVYWYQQGPGQDPQFLISFYEKMQSDKGSIPDRFSAQQFSDYHSELNMSSLELGDSALYFCASTRQFDGELFFGEGSRLTVL.

The V call is TRBV30, the J call TRBJ2-7; a weak D match, TRBD2 (5 bases). This CDR3 has 13 amino acids. The V end was cut by 1 base, the J end by 4 bases, with 11 bases between. CDR1 is GTSNPN, CDR2 SVGIG, per germline (reference sequence). The CDR3 loop reads CAWSEGRDYEQYF. The CDR3 DNA reads as TGTGCCTGGAGTGAAGGCCGGGATTACGAGCAGTACTTC. The full variable domain, its missing parts supplied by reference TRBV30 and TRBJ2-7, is SQTIHQWPATLVQPVGSPLSLECTVEGTSNPNLYWYRQAAGRGLQLLFYSVGIGQISSEVPQNLSASRPQDRQFILSSKKLLLSDSGFYLCAWSEGRDYEQYFGPGTRLTVT.

The CDR3 nucleotides read TGTGCCAGCAGCCAAGATCTTTGGGGCGCGACCATATATTTT. Translation gives CASSQDLWGATIYF. The chain links TRBV14 to TRBJ1-3, with D perhaps TRBD1 (5 bases). This CDR3 comprises 14 residues. CDR1 and CDR2 (germline): SGHDN, FVKESK. Trimming took 0 bases from V and 10 from J, leaving 13 bases between them.

The rearrangement links TRBV27 to TRBJ2-7; possible D gene TRBD1, 5 bases. CDR1 and CDR2 (germline): MNHEY, SMNVEV (reference sequence). Trimming took 3 bases from V and 2 from J, leaving 14 bases between them. The CDR3 has 15 amino acids. The CDR3 spells CASSLNARATYEQYF. In nucleotides, the CDR3 is TGTGCCAGCAGTTTGAACGCCAGGGCCACCTACGAGCAGTACTTC.

The chain is built from TRBV10-2 and TRBJ2-5; D perhaps matches TRBD2 (5 bases). Germline-derived CDR1 and CDR2 are WSHSY and SAAADI. The CDR3 is 14 residues long. The V end was cut by 2 bases, the J end by 5 bases, with 12 bases between. The CDR3 sequence: CASSERGGWETQYF. CDR3 coding DNA: TGCGCCAGCAGTGAGCGGGGTGGGTGGGAGACCCAGTACTTC.

The rearrangement uses TRBV2 and TRBJ1-5; 9 nucleotides match TRBD1. The V gene's germline CDR1 is SNHLY and CDR2 FYNNEI. J was trimmed by 4 bases and V by 6 bases; bases with no gene match: 7. The CDR3 runs 15 residues. The CDR3 DNA reads as TGTGCCAGCAGCGGCACAGGGGGCGCGAATCAGCCCCAGCATTTT. Its translation: CASSGTGGANQPQHF.

This chain links TRBV6-6 with TRBJ2-3, with 8 bases lining up with TRBD2. CDR1 is MNHNY, CDR2 SVGAGI, per germline (reference sequence). This CDR3 contains 17 residues. J lost 0 bases, V lost 5 bases, and 10 bases had no gene match. CDR3 sequence (DNA): TGTGCCAGCAGTCCACAACCAGCGGGAGCTAGCACAGATACGCAGTATTTT. The encoded protein is CASSPQPAGASTDTQYF.

The rearrangement uses TRBV5-4 and TRBJ2-4, with 11 bases that match TRBD2. Germline V lookup: CDR1 SGHNT, CDR2 YYREEE (reference sequence). This CDR3 spans 16 amino acids. Trimming removed 4 bases from V and 4 bases from J; junction bases left unmatched: 7. In DNA form, the CDR3 reads TGTGCCAGCAGCCAAGGGACTAGCGGATATAAAAACATTCAGTACTTC. This gives the protein CASSQGTSGYKNIQYF.

The chain joins TRBV27 to TRBJ1-5; 7 bases line up with TRBD1. V was pared by 3 bases and J by 7 bases, with 6 bases of the junction left unmatched. CDR1 MNHEY and CDR2 SMNVEV come from the germline V gene (reference sequence). This CDR3 region has 14 residues. CDR3: CASSLNRGGQPQHF. DNA of the CDR3: TGTGCCAGCAGTTTGAACAGGGGCGGGCAGCCCCAGCATTTT.

The genes are TRBV5-4 and TRBJ2-3, with 7 bases matching TRBD1. V was clipped by 4 bases and J by 4 bases; unmatched bases: 6. The CDR3 loop spans 14 amino acids. Per germline, CDR1 SGHNT and CDR2 YYREEE (reference sequence). The CDR3: CASSLMTGPDTQYF. For the CDR3, the DNA is TGTGCCAGCAGCCTAATGACAGGGCCAGATACGCAGTATTTT.

The genes are TRBV5-8 and TRBJ2-2; 8 bases line up with TRBD1. CDR3 length equals 15 residues. The germline V gene has CDR1 SGHTS and CDR2 YDEGEE. Losses at the gene ends were 5 bases for V and 4 bases for J; bases not matched to a gene: 7. As DNA, the CDR3 is TGTGCCAGCAGTACTCAGGGGGCCGGCACCGGGGAGCTGTTTTTT. Translating it yields CASSTQGAGTGELFF.

V gene TRBV7-9 combines with J gene TRBJ1-4, with D perhaps matching TRBD1 (6 bases). The CDR3 extends over 15 amino acids. Trimming stripped 5 bases from V and 5 bases from J, with 15 bases between. From germline, CDR1 is SEHNR and CDR2 FQNEAQ (reference sequence). CDR3 in amino acids: CASSPRQATNEKLFF. CDR3 in DNA: TGTGCCAGCAGCCCACGACAGGCCACGAATGAAAAACTGTTTTTT.